Below, 6 T cell receptor beta chains from the same sample are listed, as sequenced in a study of blood T cell repertoires in COVID-19. The assay was immunoSEQ multiplex PCR, and TCRdb's table has in-frame clones only and misses some. The sample contains hundreds of thousands of clones, over 75% of which appear only once. The sequenced sample consisted of PBMCs or T cells enriched from blood (not recorded which). All receptors derive from a man in his forties who had recovered from COVID-19.

This chain joins TRBV6-2 or TRBV6-3 and TRBJ2-5; TRBD1 agrees at 11 bases. J was trimmed by 5 bases and V by 0 bases; bases with no gene match: 5. Germline lookup yields CDR1 MNHEY and CDR2 SVGEGT. The CDR3 spans 16 residues. CDR3: CASSYSGQGVRETQYF. The CDR3 coding sequence is TGTGCCAGCAGTTACTCGGGACAGGGGGTTCGTGAGACCCAGTACTTC.

This sequence joins TRBV7-3 and TRBJ2-3; the D gene is possibly TRBD2 (5 bases). Trimming pared 2 bases from V and 0 bases from J, leaving 12 bases between. The V gene's germline CDR1 is SGHTA and CDR2 FQGTGA. The CDR3 is 16 residues long. In nucleotides, the CDR3 is TGTGCCAGCAGCTTATATGGCGGGTCTAGCACAGATACGCAGTATTTT. This gives the protein CASSLYGGSSTDTQYF.

This clone was picked up a small number of times. This sequence joins TRBV5-1 and TRBJ2-7; D possibly corresponds to TRBD2 (5 bases). This CDR3 region has 13 residues. V dropped 3 bases and J dropped 4 bases, with 11 bases sitting between them. Germline loops: CDR1 SGHRS, CDR2 YFSETQ. As DNA, the CDR3 is TGCGCCAGCAGCTCCGGACTCGGATACGAGCAGTACTTC. It encodes CASSSGLGYEQYF.

The V call is TRBV18, the J call TRBJ1-5; possibly TRBD1 for D (5 bases). The CDR3 length is 15 residues. The germline CDR1 and CDR2 sequences are KGHSH and LQKENI. Trimming took off 3 bases at V and 0 bases at J, with 9 bases between the two ends. CDR3 region: CASSPTAYSNQPQHF. CDR3 nucleotides: TGTGCCAGCTCACCGACAGCTTATAGCAATCAGCCCCAGCATTTT.

The J gene is TRBJ1-1, the V gene TRBV7-9, with TRBD1 identical over 7 bases. Germline CDR1 is SEHNR and CDR2 is FQNEAQ (reference sequence). This CDR3 has 13 residues. V trimming: 6 bases; J trimming: 9 bases; junction bases outside the gene matches: 10. CDR3 region: CASSRTETGKAFF. The CDR3 DNA reads as TGTGCCAGCAGTAGGACCGAGACAGGGAAAGCTTTCTTT.

The chain carries TRBV9 and TRBJ2-5, with 7 bases that match TRBD2. The CDR3 loop spans 15 amino acids. V was pared by 0 bases and J by 2 bases, with 4 bases of the junction left unmatched. Germline V lookup: CDR1 SGDLS, CDR2 YYNGEE. CDR3 amino acids: CASSVAPSGQETQYF. In DNA form, the CDR3 reads TGTGCCAGCAGCGTAGCCCCTAGCGGACAAGAGACCCAGTACTTC.